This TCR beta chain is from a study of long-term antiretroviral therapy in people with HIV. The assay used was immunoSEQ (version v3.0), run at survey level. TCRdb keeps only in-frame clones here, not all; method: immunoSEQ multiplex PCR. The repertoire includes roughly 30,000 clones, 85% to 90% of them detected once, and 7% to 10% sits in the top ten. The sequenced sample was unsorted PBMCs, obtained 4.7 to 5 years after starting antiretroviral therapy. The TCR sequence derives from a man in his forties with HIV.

The chain's CDR3 is CASSSGLYNEQFF. CDR3 sequence (DNA): TGTGCCAGTAGTTCGGGACTTTACAATGAGCAGTTCTTC. The rearrangement links TRBV19 to TRBJ2-1; perhaps TRBD2 as D (6 bases). CDR1 is LNHDA and CDR2 is SQIVND in the germline V gene (reference sequence). Trimming took off 5 bases at V and 4 bases at J, with 9 bases between the two ends. The CDR3 runs to 13 residues.